The 20 T cell receptor beta chains given below trace back to one sample, sequenced in a study of blood T cells in healthy people across ages (dated by TCRdb to between 2014 and 2017). To prepare the library, 5' RACE was applied. The instrument given in TCRdb is Illumina HiSeq 2500. The second PCR ran for roughly 7 to 11 cycles and used a J-beta primer mix along with a sample-barcoded 5' primer. TCRdb redid the processing of the public reads, applying fastp at Q25 and MiXCR, and retained in-frame beta chains. Under each unique CDR3 protein, matching rows form one entry showing the most common genes and DNA. This sample gives some 900,000 distinct CDR3 sequences in total; less than 35% of them show up just once. In total, the top ten clones hold 17% of the sample. The sample consisted of blood. These receptors came from an elderly woman in good health.

Turning to this clonotype: A much larger clone lies one base from this, so it may be a read error. The chain has TRBV7-2 and TRBJ1-1; 8 bases match TRBD1. Germline CDR1 reads SGHTA; CDR2 reads FQGNSA. The CDR3 length is 14 residues. Unmatched junction bases numbered 3, after V lost 5 bases and J lost 1 base. The CDR3 DNA sequence: TGTGCCAGCAGCCCGACAGGGGCGAACACTGAAGCTTTCTTT. It is translated as CASSPTGANTEAFF.

This clonotype has just a few counts. The J gene is TRBJ2-1, the V gene TRBV12-3 or TRBV12-4; possibly TRBD2 for D (6 bases). The CDR3 runs to 13 residues. Between the trimmed V and J ends, which lost 6 bases and 8 bases, there was a span of 14 bases. In DNA, the CDR3 is TGTGCCAGCAGCCTTACTAGCTCTTATGAGCAGTTCTTC. Protein product: CASSLTSSYEQFF.

This clonotype was observed many times. CDR3 sequence: CASSSPVRVGNYGYTF. DNA for the CDR3: TGTGCCAGCAGCTCCCCGGTCCGGGTAGGGAACTATGGCTACACCTTC. The chain carries TRBV7-2 and TRBJ1-2; D not certain. Between the trimmed V and J ends, which lost 4 bases and 2 bases, there was a span of 17 bases. CDR1 is SGHTA and CDR2 is FQGNSA in the germline V gene. The CDR3 length is 16 residues.

This clonotype was seen many times. This sequence joins TRBV2 and TRBJ2-3; D might be TRBD2 (6 bases). The CDR3 consists of 15 residues. The germline gives CDR1 SNHLY, CDR2 FYNNEI. V was cut by 10 bases and J by 2 bases, with 19 bases left in between. CDR3 nucleotides: TGTGCCATCGCATCGAGCCGGGGGAACACAGATACGCAGTATTTT. This codes for CAIASSRGNTDTQYF.

This clonotype appeared a few times. V usage is TRBV2 and J usage is TRBJ2-2, with D perhaps matching TRBD1 or TRBD2 (5 bases each). CDR3 length: 14 residues. CDR1 is SNHLY and CDR2 is FYNNEI in the germline V gene. Deletions cut 6 bases from V and 1 base from J, with 9 bases between. CDR3 sequence reads: CASRIGGNTGELFF. The CDR3 DNA follows: TGTGCCAGCAGGATTGGGGGGAACACCGGGGAGCTGTTTTTT.

This clonotype was counted a few times. The CDR3 here is CASSLVPRDYNSPLHF. The CDR3 DNA sequence: TGTGCCAGCAGTTTAGTCCCCAGGGACTATAATTCACCCCTCCACTTT. V gene TRBV27 combines with J gene TRBJ1-6; the D gene is possibly TRBD1 (5 bases). V was pared by 2 bases and J by 3 bases, with 11 bases between. Germline assignment: CDR1 MNHEY and CDR2 SMNVEV (reference sequence). This CDR3 region has 16 residues.

This clonotype was seen many times. V gene TRBV6-1 combines with J gene TRBJ2-1; D not resolved. V was cut by 7 bases and J by 9 bases, with 16 bases left in between. Germline-derived CDR1 and CDR2 are MNHNS and SASEGT. CDR3 size: 13 residues. The CDR3 DNA follows: TGTGCCAGCAAGTTTCGGAGCTTCAGTGAGCAGTTCTTC. Protein sequence: CASKFRSFSEQFF.

Concerning this clonotype itself: The junction departs from germline at one end; a sequencing error may be responsible. This rearrangement joins TRBV6-1 to TRBJ2-2, with TRBD1 matching over 8 bases. The germline CDR1 and CDR2 sequences are MNHNS and SASEGT. The CDR3 contains 14 residues. CDR3 nucleotides: TGTGCCGGGCGACAGGGGCCGAACACCGGGGAGCGGTTTTTT. As protein: CAGRQGPNTGERFF.

In this sample, this clonotype turned up a few times. The chain is built from TRBV7-9 and TRBJ2-2; TRBD1 agrees at 7 bases. V was pared by 2 bases and J by 3 bases, with 9 bases of the junction left unmatched. The CDR3 spans 17 residues. Germline V gene sequence: CDR1 SEHNR, CDR2 FQNEAQ (reference sequence). CDR3 in DNA: TGTGCCAGCAGCTTAAGGTTGCGACAGGGACACACCGGGGAGCTGTTTTTT. It translates to CASSLRLRQGHTGELFF.

This clonotype was detected only once. V is TRBV5-5 and J is TRBJ2-5; no clear D. CDR3 length equals 12 residues. CDR1 and CDR2 from the germline V gene are SGHKS and YYEKEE (reference sequence). Trimming stripped 2 bases from V and 13 bases from J, with 15 bases between. DNA of the CDR3: TGTGCCAGCAGCTTCTCACCGGATGAGCGGTACTTC. Translated, it gives CASSFSPDERYF.

The genes are TRBV7-9 and TRBJ2-1; 7 bases are shared with TRBD1. V dropped 7 bases and J dropped 4; count of bases not matched to a gene: 13. The CDR3 has 16 residues. The V gene's germline CDR1 is SEHNR and CDR2 FQNEAQ (reference sequence). CDR3: CASTKAPGQKYNEQFF. The DNA of the CDR3 is TGTGCCAGCACCAAAGCCCCGGGACAGAAATACAATGAGCAGTTCTTC.

Notes on this clonotype: Relative to the germline gene, one junction end is altered; a read error may explain this. The V and J genes are TRBV24-1 and TRBJ2-5, with D perhaps matching TRBD2 (6 bases). Germline lookup yields CDR1 KGHDR and CDR2 SFDVKD. The CDR3 is 15 amino acids. The CDR3 reads CTTGDLGGSVETQYF. CDR3 nucleotide sequence: TGTACCACCGGTGATCTCGGAGGGTCGGTAGAGACCCAGTACTTC.

This clonotype was found a few times. This chain links TRBV6-2 or TRBV6-3 with TRBJ2-2; D gene ambiguous. The V end was cut by 2 bases, the J end by 3 bases, with 13 bases between. The CDR3 extends over 16 amino acids. From germline, CDR1 is MNHEY and CDR2 SVGEGT. CDR3 nucleotide sequence: TGTGCCAGCAGTTACCGTAGACAAACCCACACCGGGGAGCTGTTTTTT. Its translation: CASSYRRQTHTGELFF.

The rearrangement links TRBV6-1 to TRBJ2-5; 10 positions match TRBD1. V was pared by 5 bases and J by 4 bases, with 7 bases of the junction left unmatched. The germline V gene encodes CDR1 MNHNS and CDR2 SASEGT. The CDR3 is 15 residues long. CDR3 region: CASSKGQGKSETQYF. Here the CDR3 DNA reads TGTGCCAGCAGTAAGGGACAGGGGAAATCAGAGACCCAGTACTTC.

Notes on this clonotype: Since a much larger clone is just one base distant, this may be a read error. The chain has TRBV24-1 and TRBJ2-1; 8 bases fit TRBD2. The V segment lost 3 bases and the J segment 6 bases; nucleotides outside the gene matches: 9. The CDR3 contains 16 residues. The germline gives CDR1 KGHDR, CDR2 SFDVKD. CDR3 protein: CATSDAVAGYFNEQFF. In DNA, the CDR3 is TGTGCCACCAGTGATGCCGTAGCGGGGTATTTCAATGAGCAGTTCTTC.

This clonotype occurred many times. The chain joins TRBV5-1 to TRBJ1-2, with D hard to call. Germline loops: CDR1 SGHRS, CDR2 YFSETQ. V gave up 4 bases and J gave up 0 bases, with 10 bases separating them. This CDR3 has 14 amino acids. CDR3 in DNA: TGCGCCAGCAGCCTGCTCAGTTCTAACTATGGCTACACCTTC. This translates into CASSLLSSNYGYTF.

This clonotype was picked up many times. The J gene is TRBJ2-5, the V gene TRBV7-2; D possibly corresponds to TRBD2 (5 bases). CDR3 length equals 13 residues. The germline V gene has CDR1 SGHTA and CDR2 FQGNSA. V shed 3 bases and J shed 7 bases, with 12 bases lying between them. The CDR3 is CASSLFQEATQYF. The DNA for the CDR3 is TGTGCCAGCAGCTTGTTCCAGGAGGCGACCCAGTACTTC.

The sample holds many counts of this clonotype. The V call is TRBV27, the J call TRBJ2-7; TRBD2 matches 10 bases. The CDR3 length is 17 residues. Trimming cost V 5 bases and J 4 bases; bases outside gene matches: 14. Germline V gene lookup returns CDR1 MNHEY and CDR2 SMNVEV (reference sequence). The CDR3 loop reads CASSTTPIAGGYYEQYF. CDR3 nucleotides: TGTGCCAGCAGTACTACCCCGATAGCGGGGGGATATTACGAGCAGTACTTC.

This chain connects TRBV4-3 to TRBJ1-6; D not certain. Germline loops: CDR1 LGHNA, CDR2 YSLEER. V was cut by 0 bases and J by 9 bases, with 15 bases left in between. The CDR3 extends over 16 amino acids. The CDR3 here is CASSQDRHRSSSPLHF. In nucleotides, the CDR3 is TGCGCCAGCAGCCAAGATCGGCACAGATCCAGTTCACCCCTCCACTTT.

The chain combines TRBV12-3 or TRBV12-4 with TRBJ1-1, with unresolved D. The CDR3 loop spans 11 amino acids. Trimming removed 5 bases at V and 7 bases at J, with 8 bases between. In nucleotides, the CDR3 is TGTGCCAGCAGTAATTCGGTTGAAGCTTTCTTT. Amino acids: CASSNSVEAFF.